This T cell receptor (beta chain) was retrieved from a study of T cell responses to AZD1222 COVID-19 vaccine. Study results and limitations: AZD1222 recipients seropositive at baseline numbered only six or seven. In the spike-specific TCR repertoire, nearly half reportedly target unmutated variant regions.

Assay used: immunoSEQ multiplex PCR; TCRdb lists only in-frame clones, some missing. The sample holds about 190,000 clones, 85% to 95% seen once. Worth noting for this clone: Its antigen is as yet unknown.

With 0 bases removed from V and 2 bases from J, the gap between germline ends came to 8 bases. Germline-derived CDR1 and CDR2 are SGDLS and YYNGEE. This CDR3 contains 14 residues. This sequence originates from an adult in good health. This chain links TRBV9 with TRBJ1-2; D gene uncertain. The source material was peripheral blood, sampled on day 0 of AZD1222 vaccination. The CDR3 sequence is CASSVGGQNYGYTF. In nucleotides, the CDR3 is TGTGCCAGCAGCGTAGGAGGTCAGAACTATGGCTACACCTTC.